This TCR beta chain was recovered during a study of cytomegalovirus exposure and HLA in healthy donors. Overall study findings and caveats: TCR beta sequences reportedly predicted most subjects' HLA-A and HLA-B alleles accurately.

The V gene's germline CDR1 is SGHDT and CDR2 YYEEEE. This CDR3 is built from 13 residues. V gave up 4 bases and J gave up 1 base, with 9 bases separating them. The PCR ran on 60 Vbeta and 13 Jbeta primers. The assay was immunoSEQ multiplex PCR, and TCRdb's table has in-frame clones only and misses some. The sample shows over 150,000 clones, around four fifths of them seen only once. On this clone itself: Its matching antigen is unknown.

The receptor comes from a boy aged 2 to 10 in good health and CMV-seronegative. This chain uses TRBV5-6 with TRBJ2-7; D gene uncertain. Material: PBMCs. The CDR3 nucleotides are TGTGCCAGCAGCAGATCAGGTTCCTACGAGCAGTACTTC. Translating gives CASSRSGSYEQYF. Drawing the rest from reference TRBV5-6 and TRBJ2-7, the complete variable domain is DAGVTQSPTHLIKTRGQQVTLRCSPKSGHDTVSWYQQALGQGPQFIFQYYEEEERQRGNFPDRFSGHQFPNYSSELNVNALLLGDSALYLCASSRSGSYEQYFGPGTRLTVT.